These 31 T cell receptor beta chains were all obtained from the same sample, sequenced in a study of T cell responses to AZD1222 COVID-19 vaccine. The table came from immunoSEQ multiplex PCR; TCRdb's copy has only in-frame clones and leaves some out. The sample holds around 71,000 clones; 82% are singletons and the top ten take about 3%. This specimen consisted of peripheral blood, obtained on day 0 of AZD1222 vaccination. These receptors all stem from an adult in good health.

This clone was counted once. The chain recombines TRBV13 with TRBJ1-1; D remains unclear. Germline values: CDR1 PRHDT, CDR2 FYEKMQ (reference sequence). Trimming left V 5 bases short and J 8 bases short, with 9 bases between. The CDR3 consists of 11 residues. The CDR3: CASSITAEAFF. The DNA for the CDR3 is TGTGCCAGCAGCATCACAGCCGAAGCTTTCTTT.

The gene calls are TRBV6-4 and TRBJ1-2, with D perhaps matching TRBD1 (5 bases). V was pared by 3 bases and J by 7 bases, with 15 bases between. The CDR3 runs 14 residues. The germline CDR1 and CDR2 sequences are MRHNA and SNTAGT. CDR3 coding DNA: TGTGCCAGCAGTGAGTTTCGGGACCGAGGTGGCTACACCTTC. It is translated as CASSEFRDRGGYTF.

This chain connects TRBV7-8 to TRBJ2-2; 9 bases fit TRBD2. The CDR3 sequence is 17 residues long. V lost 1 base and J lost 4; bases outside the gene matches: 7. Germline V CDR1 and CDR2: SGHVS, FQNEAQ. The CDR3 DNA reads as TGTGCCAGCAGCTTAGGGCTAGCGGGGACTTTCACCGGGGAGCTGTTTTTT. Translated, it gives CASSLGLAGTFTGELFF.

The chain combines TRBV30 with TRBJ1-1; D remains unclear. The V gene's germline CDR1 is GTSNPN and CDR2 SVGIG (reference sequence). V shed 2 bases and J shed 5 bases, with 6 bases lying between them. This CDR3 has 11 residues. The CDR3 here is CAWSWGTEAFF. CDR3 bases: TGTGCCTGGAGTTGGGGTACTGAAGCTTTCTTT.

This chain links TRBV21-1 with TRBJ2-7; the tabulated D call, TRBD1, remains unverified against the DNA. TRBV21-1 is a listed pseudogene. The CDR3 is 16 residues long. The CDR3 DNA reads TGTGCCAGCAGTCCTAGACCCCCGGACAGCTCCTACGAGCAGTACTTC. This sequence encodes CASSPRPPDSSYEQYF.

This clone is a singleton in its sample. The V and J genes are TRBV6-5 and TRBJ2-7; D may be TRBD2 (6 bases). The CDR3 has 14 amino acids. Trimming left V 5 bases short and J 7 bases short, with 18 bases between. Germline V gene sequence: CDR1 MNHEY, CDR2 SVGAGI. This CDR3 reads CASSRGGPRWEQYF. The CDR3 coding sequence is TGTGCCAGCAGTCGAGGAGGGCCCCGGTGGGAGCAGTACTTC.

The V gene is TRBV4-3, the J gene TRBJ2-7; no clear D. Trimming left V 0 bases short and J 4 bases short, with 7 bases between. Germline lookup yields CDR1 LGHNA and CDR2 YSLEER. The CDR3 totals 13 residues. The CDR3 loop is CASSQETLYEQYF. The CDR3 nucleotides are TGCGCCAGCAGCCAAGAAACCTTATACGAGCAGTACTTC.

V and J are TRBV5-4 and TRBJ1-1; maybe TRBD1 (6 bases). V lost 3 bases, J lost 0 bases, and 18 bases lay in between. The CDR3 runs to 17 residues. The germline CDR1 and CDR2 sequences are SGHNT and YYREEE (reference sequence). This CDR3 reads CASSSIPVRGMNTEAFF. For the CDR3, the DNA is TGTGCCAGCAGCTCCATCCCCGTCAGGGGAATGAACACTGAAGCTTTCTTT. Supplemented by reference TRBV5-4 and TRBJ1-1, the full variable domain reads ETGVTQSPTHLIKTRGQQVTLRCSSQSGHNTVSWYQQALGQGPQFIFQYYREEENGRGNFPPRFSGLQFPNYSSELNVNALELDDSALYLCASSSIPVRGMNTEAFFGQGTRLTVV.

The rearrangement joins TRBV6-1 to TRBJ1-5; D remains unclear. The germline gives CDR1 MNHNS, CDR2 SASEGT. The CDR3 is made up of 16 amino acids. Deletions cut 0 bases from V and 9 bases from J, with 18 bases between. This chain's CDR3 is CASSEANPGVPSPQHF. Here the CDR3 DNA reads TGTGCCAGCAGTGAAGCTAACCCCGGGGTCCCCTCGCCCCAGCATTTT.

The gene calls are TRBV6-5 and TRBJ1-2; possible D gene TRBD1, 6 bases. The CDR3 is made up of 12 amino acids. Trimming cost V 5 bases and J 5 bases, with 9 bases left between them. The germline V gene encodes CDR1 MNHEY and CDR2 SVGAGI. CDR3 residues: CASSTTGYGYTF. The CDR3 DNA sequence: TGTGCCAGCAGTACTACAGGGTATGGCTACACCTTC.

The chain links TRBV7-9 to TRBJ2-1, with TRBD1 matching 8 bases. Trimming took 2 bases from V and 3 from J; bases not matched to a gene: 6. The germline V gene has CDR1 SEHNR and CDR2 FQNEAQ (reference sequence). The CDR3 consists of 16 residues. The CDR3 loop reads CASSLPPGGGYNEQFF. The DNA for the CDR3 is TGTGCCAGCAGCTTACCCCCAGGGGGCGGCTACAATGAGCAGTTCTTC.

This clone turned up a few times. V is TRBV7-8 and J is TRBJ2-7; D ambiguous. CDR1 SGHVS and CDR2 FQNEAQ come from the germline V gene. The CDR3 is 12 amino acids. Trimming stripped 5 bases from V and 0 bases from J, with 5 bases between. The CDR3 nucleotides are TGTGCCAGCAGCCCCAACTCCTACGAGCAGTACTTC. Its protein is CASSPNSYEQYF. The full variable domain, rest sourced from reference TRBV7-8 and TRBJ2-7, is GAGVSQSPRYKVAKRGQDVALRCDPISGHVSLFWYQQALGQGPEFLTYFQNEAQLDKSGLPSDRFFAERPEGSVSTLKIQRTQQEDSAVYLCASSPNSYEQYFGPGTRLTVT.

The V call is TRBV7-2, the J call TRBJ2-5; perhaps D is TRBD1 or TRBD2 (6 bases each). This CDR3 spans 16 amino acids. Trimming stripped 5 bases from V and 1 base from J, with 17 bases between. The germline CDR1 and CDR2 sequences are SGHTA and FQGNSA. The DNA of the CDR3 is TGTGCCAGCAGCAAGGAGGGGGTCTCCCCCCAAGAGACCCAGTACTTC. Translated: CASSKEGVSPQETQYF. Together with reference TRBV7-2 and TRBJ2-5, the CDR3 gives the full variable domain: GAGVSQSPSNKVTEKGKDVELRCDPISGHTALYWYRQSLGQGLEFLIYFQGNSAPDKSGLPSDRFSAERTGGSVSTLTIQRTQQEDSAVYLCASSKEGVSPQETQYFGPGTRLLVL.

J is TRBJ1-2 and V is TRBV5-1, with TRBD1 identical over 9 bases. Trimming at V came to 0 bases and at J to 5 bases, leaving 5 bases not matched to a gene. Germline V gene data show CDR1 as SGHRS and CDR2 as YFSETQ. This CDR3 comprises 15 residues. The CDR3 DNA is TGCGCCAGCAGCTTGGCGGGACAGGGAGGATATGGCTACACCTTC. Translation: CASSLAGQGGYGYTF. Full variable domain (rest looked up from reference TRBV5-1 and TRBJ1-2): KAGVTQTPRYLIKTRGQQVTLSCSPISGHRSVSWYQQTPGQGLQFLFEYFSETQRNKGNFPGRFSGRQFSNSRSEMNVSTLELGDSALYLCASSLAGQGGYGYTFGSGTRLTVV.

This clone was seen many times. The rearrangement joins TRBV6-2 or TRBV6-3 to TRBJ2-5; D unclear. Trimming shortened V by 4 bases and J by 5 bases, and 17 bases separated the two germline ends. This CDR3 has 15 residues. Looked up from germline, CDR1 is MNHEY and CDR2 is SVGEGT. CDR3 nucleotides: TGTGCCAGCAGTTTCGAACCACGACTTGGGGAGACCCAGTACTTC. It is translated as CASSFEPRLGETQYF.

V gene TRBV7-2 combines with J gene TRBJ1-6, with a weak D call TRBD1 (5 bases). The CDR3 sequence is 18 residues long. Trimming cost V 1 base and J 5 bases, with 18 bases left between them. CDR1 and CDR2 (germline): SGHTA, FQGNSA. CDR3 loop: CASSLVSMVRGDNSPLHF. The CDR3 nucleotides are TGTGCCAGCAGCTTAGTGTCTATGGTTAGGGGAGATAATTCACCCCTCCACTTT.

This chain uses TRBV4-3 with TRBJ1-5; D is ambiguous. The CDR3 loop spans 13 amino acids. V shed 0 bases and J shed 9 bases, with 9 bases lying between them. Germline V lookup: CDR1 LGHNA, CDR2 YSLEER. For the CDR3, the DNA is TGCGCCAGCAGCCAAGAATTGTATGGGCCCCAGCATTTT. It translates to CASSQELYGPQHF.

The gene calls are TRBV4-3 and TRBJ1-3; no definite D call. Trimming shortened V by 4 bases and J by 4 bases, and 11 bases separated the two germline ends. This CDR3 has 14 amino acids. Per the germline V gene, CDR1 is LGHNA and CDR2 is YSLEER. The CDR3 bases are TGCGCCAGCAGCCTAAGCCTCACAGGAAACACCATATATTTT. Translation: CASSLSLTGNTIYF.

This sequence joins TRBV6-5 and TRBJ1-3; 7 positions agree with TRBD1. CDR1 MNHEY and CDR2 SVGAGI come from the germline V gene. The CDR3 is 15 amino acids. The ends lost 7 bases at V and 8 bases at J; junction bases unmatched: 14. The CDR3 loop is CASTGETGSGYTIYF. DNA of the CDR3: TGTGCCAGCACCGGCGAGACAGGGAGTGGTTACACCATATATTTT.

The rearrangement uses TRBV29-1 and TRBJ2-5, with a tentative D call TRBD1 (6 bases). V lost 4 bases, J lost 5 bases, and 17 bases lay in between. The germline gives CDR1 SQVTM, CDR2 ANQGSEA. CDR3 length equals 14 residues. The CDR3: CSVALTGTGETQYF. The CDR3 region has the DNA TGCAGCGTTGCCTTAACAGGGACCGGTGAGACCCAGTACTTC.

The rearrangement links TRBV6-4 to TRBJ2-2; 9 bases are shared with TRBD1. The CDR3 has 15 residues. The V segment lost 5 bases and the J segment 4 bases; nucleotides outside the gene matches: 5. Germline CDR1 and CDR2: MRHNA and SNTAGT. The CDR3 is CASSSGTGLTGELFF. The CDR3 coding sequence is TGTGCCAGCAGTTCCGGGACAGGGCTCACCGGGGAGCTGTTTTTT.

A few counts support this clone. V and J are TRBV28 and TRBJ2-1, with 9 bases that match TRBD2. This CDR3 has 14 residues. The V and J ends lost 6 bases and 7 bases, in that order; junction bases with no gene match: 7. In germline, CDR1 is MDHEN, CDR2 SYDVKM. The CDR3 nucleotides read TGTGCCAGCAGAGCGGGGGGCGGGAGGAATGAGCAGTTCTTC. Its translation: CASRAGGGRNEQFF.

V is TRBV5-8 and J is TRBJ1-6; 8 bases agree with TRBD1. The germline CDR1 and CDR2 sequences are SGHTS and YDEGEE. The length of the CDR3 is 15 residues. V trimming: 0 bases; J trimming: 10 bases; junction bases outside the gene matches: 6. CDR3 amino acids: CASSLDRGKGSPLHF. As DNA, the CDR3 is TGTGCCAGCAGCTTGGACAGGGGGAAGGGCTCACCCCTCCACTTT.

This chain uses TRBV7-9 with TRBJ2-2; D gene unclear. V gave up 5 bases and J gave up 5 bases, with 9 bases separating them. The CDR3 is 13 residues long. From germline, CDR1 is SEHNR and CDR2 FQNEAQ (reference sequence). CDR3 nucleotide sequence: TGTGCCAGCAGCCAGGCCGGGACCGGGGAGCTGTTTTTT. It encodes CASSQAGTGELFF.

J is TRBJ1-5 and V is TRBV5-5; tentative D call: TRBD1 (6 bases). The V gene's germline CDR1 is SGHKS and CDR2 YYEKEE (reference sequence). Between the trimmed V and J ends, which lost 2 bases and 0 bases, there was a span of 12 bases. The CDR3 is made up of 16 amino acids. CDR3 sequence: CASSFGGRASNQPQHF. In DNA form, the CDR3 reads TGTGCCAGCAGCTTTGGGGGCAGGGCTAGCAATCAGCCCCAGCATTTT.

Here the CDR3 DNA reads TGTGCCATCAGTGAGTCGAGTCAGGGCAAAAGAAGCGAGCAGTACTTC. It codes for CAISESSQGKRSEQYF. This chain links TRBV10-3 with TRBJ2-7; possible D gene TRBD1, 5 bases. CDR3 length: 16 residues. CDR1 is ENHRY, CDR2 SYGVKD, per germline. V was clipped by 0 bases and J by 6 bases, with 18 bases between them.

This chain links TRBV7-2 with TRBJ2-1; 8 bases match TRBD2. CDR3 size: 16 residues. Trimming removed 5 bases from V and 10 bases from J; junction bases left unmatched: 16. CDR1 and CDR2 (germline): SGHTA, FQGNSA. Here the CDR3 DNA reads TGTGCCAGCAGCCCCTCGACTAGCGTGGGGGGCGGGGAGCAGTTCTTC. Translated, it gives CASSPSTSVGGGEQFF.

The table lists this clone with a few counts. The genes are TRBV18 and TRBJ1-1, with D hard to call. This CDR3 has 16 residues. V was cut by 2 bases and J by 0 bases, with 13 bases left in between. Germline V CDR1 and CDR2: KGHSH, LQKENI. In nucleotides, the CDR3 is TGTGCCAGCTCACCAGTCAATGGGTTAGTGAACACTGAAGCTTTCTTT. It encodes CASSPVNGLVNTEAFF.

V usage is TRBV30 and J usage is TRBJ1-5; D is perhaps TRBD1 (6 bases). The germline gives CDR1 GTSNPN, CDR2 SVGIG (reference sequence). Trimming removed 5 bases at V and 7 bases at J, with 15 bases between. The CDR3 has 13 amino acids. CDR3 protein: CAWGPGVRQPQHF. DNA for the CDR3: TGTGCCTGGGGACCAGGGGTTCGGCAGCCCCAGCATTTT. Full variable domain (missing parts from reference TRBV30 and TRBJ1-5): SQTIHQWPATLVQPVGSPLSLECTVEGTSNPNLYWYRQAAGRGLQLLFYSVGIGQISSEVPQNLSASRPQDRQFILSSKKLLLSDSGFYLCAWGPGVRQPQHFGDGTRLSIL.

The chain couples TRBV7-3 to TRBJ2-1, with D uncertain. The CDR3 length is 13 residues. V was pared by 3 bases and J by 5 bases, with 8 bases between. Germline V CDR1 and CDR2: SGHTA, FQGTGA. CDR3 in DNA: TGTGCCAGCAGCTTTCGCAGGAACAATGAGCAGTTCTTC. It codes for CASSFRRNNEQFF.

The chain has TRBV6-5 and TRBJ1-1; 7 nucleotides line up with TRBD1. V lost 7 bases to trimming and J lost 0 bases; unmatched junction nucleotides: 5. The CDR3 extends over 14 amino acids. Per germline, CDR1 MNHEY and CDR2 SVGAGI. CDR3 in amino acids: CASTSGQLNTEAFF. The CDR3 DNA reads TGTGCCAGCACCTCGGGACAGCTGAACACTGAAGCTTTCTTT.